This T cell receptor (beta chain) was sequenced for a study of blood T cell repertoires in COVID-19. Overall study context: Acute and convalescent COVID-19 samples came from the United States, Italy and Spain.

Trimming left V 3 bases short and J 2 bases short, with 11 bases between. From germline, CDR1 is WNHNN and CDR2 SYGVQD (reference sequence). This CDR3 has 14 residues. Clones were sequenced by immunoSEQ multiplex PCR, and TCRdb holds only the in-frame ones, with some missing. The sample yields about 280,000 clones, around 90% seen once. This rearrangement joins TRBV10-1 to TRBJ2-7; D perhaps matches TRBD2 (5 bases). Material: peripheral blood. The clonotype originates from a man aged 50 to 60 with acute or convalescent COVID-19. Written as DNA, the CDR3 is TGCGCCAGCAGTGACGGAGGTCTCCCCTACGAGCAGTACTTC. Its translation: CASSDGGLPYEQYF.